This T cell receptor (beta chain) was recovered during a study of neoadjuvant anti-PD-1 for oral cavity cancer. V was cut by 0 bases and J by 5 bases, with 12 bases left in between. The CDR3 extends over 15 amino acids. The germline CDR1 and CDR2 sequences are SGDLS and YYNGEE. Most PBMC samples had approximately 470 ng input DNA in six replicates. TCRdb's table, derived via immunoSEQ multiplex PCR, lists solely in-frame clones and lacks some. Of fewer than 90,000 clones listed, 84% are singletons. V and J are TRBV9 and TRBJ2-1; D gene unclear. This TCR was sampled from a person between 40 and 85 years old with oral cavity squamous cell carcinoma. The sequencing here drew on PBMCs, taken before nivolumab (anti-PD-1) treatment. CDR3 loop: CASSVAGVRDNEQFF. Written as DNA, the CDR3 is TGTGCCAGCAGCGTAGCCGGAGTACGGGACAATGAGCAGTTCTTC.